This T cell receptor beta chain derives from a study of blood T cell repertoires in COVID-19. Study at large: There were acute and convalescent COVID-19 samples, and they came from the United States, Italy and Spain. T cells, B-cell-depleted T cells, or PBMCs provided the cDNA or gDNA that served as material.

CDR3 size: 16 residues. In germline, CDR1 is SGHTA, CDR2 FQGNSA. V was shortened by 3 bases and J by 5 bases, with 17 bases between the two germline ends. TCRdb keeps only in-frame clones here, not all; method: immunoSEQ multiplex PCR. The table has more than 200,000 clones, around 82% seen once. Source material: peripheral blood. The source of this sequence is a woman in her 50s with acute or convalescent COVID-19. The V gene is TRBV7-2, the J gene TRBJ2-1; TRBD2 might be the D (6 bases). CDR3 sequence (DNA): TGTGCCAGCAGCTTGGGGCTCGAGCGGGCCCACAATGAGCAGTTCTTC. Encoded protein: CASSLGLERAHNEQFF.